The entry below gives a single TCR beta chain sequence along with its context. The antigen remains unidentified. The entry originates in a study of T cells in Graves' hyperthyroidism and ophthalmopathy. Stable Graves' hyperthyroidism denoted no ophthalmopathy progression over 18 months. Patients aged 18 to 65 with hyperthyroidism were newly diagnosed, with duration under 2 months. J lost 4 bases, V lost 2 bases, and 9 bases had no gene match. Per germline, CDR1 MGHDK and CDR2 SYGVNS. This CDR3 contains 17 residues. Study-wide results and limits: Blood also held most thyroid clonotypes expanded beyond 0.001.

Template material for amplifying TCR beta CDR3 regions consisted of RNA transcripts. The HTBI primer set served for first-round RT-PCR of the TCR CDR3. TCRdb ran MiXCR on the multiplex PCR reads and lists one entry per CDR3 protein. The sample consists of roughly 800,000 distinct CDR3 sequences, 38% of them appearing once. The chain employs TRBV25-1 and TRBJ2-7; 12 nucleotides line up with TRBD1. The source material was blood. The TCR sequence derives from a man aged 18 to 29 with Graves' hyperthyroidism. The CDR3 bases are TGTGCCAGCAGTGAAGGGACAGGGGGCCTACCCCTGTACGAGCAGTACTTC. It encodes CASSEGTGGLPLYEQYF.